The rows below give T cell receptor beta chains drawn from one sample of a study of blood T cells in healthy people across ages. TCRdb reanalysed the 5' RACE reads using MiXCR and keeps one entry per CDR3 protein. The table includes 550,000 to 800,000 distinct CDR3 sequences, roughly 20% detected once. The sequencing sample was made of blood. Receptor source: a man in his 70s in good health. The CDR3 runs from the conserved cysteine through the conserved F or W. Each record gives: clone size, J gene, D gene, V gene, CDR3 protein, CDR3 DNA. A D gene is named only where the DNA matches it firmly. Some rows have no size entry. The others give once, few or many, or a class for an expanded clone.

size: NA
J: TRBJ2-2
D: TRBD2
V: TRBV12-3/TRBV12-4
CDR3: CASSLSGTSDTNTGELFF
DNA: TGTGCCAGCAGTCTCTCAGGGACTAGCGATACGAACACCGGGGAGCTGTTTTTT

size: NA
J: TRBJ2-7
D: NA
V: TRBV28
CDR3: CASSLWEPYEQYF
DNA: TGTGCCAGCAGTTTATGGGAGCCCTACGAGCAGTACTTC

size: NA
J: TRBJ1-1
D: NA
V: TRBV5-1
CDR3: CASSSRQDLPTEAFF
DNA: TGCGCCAGCAGCTCCCGTCAGGACTTACCCACTGAAGCTTTCTTT

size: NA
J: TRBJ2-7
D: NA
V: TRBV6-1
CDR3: CASSPGESQVTYEQYF
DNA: TGTGCCAGCAGTCCGGGAGAGAGCCAAGTTACCTACGAGCAGTACTTC

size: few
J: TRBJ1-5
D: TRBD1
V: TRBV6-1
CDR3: CASGEATGVSNQPQHF
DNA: TGTGCCAGCGGTGAAGCCACAGGGGTTAGCAATCAGCCCCAGCATTTT

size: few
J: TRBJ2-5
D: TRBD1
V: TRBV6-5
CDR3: CASSLGTGGKFF
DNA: TGTGCCAGCAGCCTTGGGACAGGGGGGAAGTTCTTC

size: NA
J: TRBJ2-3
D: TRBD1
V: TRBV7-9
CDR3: CASSHFGTVTDTQYF
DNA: TGTGCCAGCAGCCACTTCGGGACAGTCACAGATACGCAGTATTTT

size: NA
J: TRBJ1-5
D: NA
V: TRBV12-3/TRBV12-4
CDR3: CASSPGTTTDTQHF
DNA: TGTGCCAGCAGTCCCGGGACTACCACAGATACGCAGCATTTT

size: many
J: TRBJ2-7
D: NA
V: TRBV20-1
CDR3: CSAKGFPSYEQYF
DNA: TGCAGTGCCAAAGGGTTTCCCTCCTACGAGCAGTACTTC

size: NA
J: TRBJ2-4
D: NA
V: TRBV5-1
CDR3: CASSGSRVENIQYF
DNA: TGCGCCAGCAGCGGGAGCAGGGTCGAGAACATTCAGTACTTC

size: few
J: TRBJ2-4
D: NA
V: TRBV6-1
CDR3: CASSEESRSLAKNIQYF
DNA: TGTGCCAGCAGCGAAGAATCGAGGTCCCTAGCCAAAAACATTCAGTACTTC

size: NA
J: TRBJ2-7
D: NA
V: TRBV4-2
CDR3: CASSPGGQTYEQYF
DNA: TGTGCCAGCAGCCCGGGGGGCCAAACCTACGAGCAGTACTTC

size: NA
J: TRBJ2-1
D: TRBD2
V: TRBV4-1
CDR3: CASSQVALSGSRNEQFF
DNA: TGCGCCAGCAGCCAAGTAGCCCTGAGCGGGAGCCGCAATGAGCAGTTCTTC

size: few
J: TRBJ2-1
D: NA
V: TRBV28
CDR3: CASSPRGNGQFF
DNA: TGTGCCAGCAGCCCGAGGGGGAATGGGCAGTTCTTC

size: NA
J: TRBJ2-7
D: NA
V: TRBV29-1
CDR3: CSVEGLADSYEQYF
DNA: TGCAGCGTTGAAGGATTAGCTGACTCCTACGAGCAGTACTTC

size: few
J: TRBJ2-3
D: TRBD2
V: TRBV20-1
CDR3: CSARGLAGGMDTQYF
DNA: TGCAGTGCTAGAGGACTAGCGGGAGGAATGGATACGCAGTATTTT

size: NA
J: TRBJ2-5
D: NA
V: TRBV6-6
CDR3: CASSYDQETQYF
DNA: TGTGCCAGCAGTTACGATCAAGAGACCCAGTACTTC

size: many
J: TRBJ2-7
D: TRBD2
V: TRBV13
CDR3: CASSLGSSGSVTYEQYF
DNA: TGTGCCAGCAGCTTAGGTAGTAGCGGGAGTGTGACGTACGAGCAGTACTTC

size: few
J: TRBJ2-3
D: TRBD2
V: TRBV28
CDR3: CASSFTTSASTDTQCF
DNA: TGTGCCAGCAGTTTCACGACTAGCGCGAGCACAGATACGCAGTGTTTT

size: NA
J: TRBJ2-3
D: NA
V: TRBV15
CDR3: CATSRDRAETKDTQYF
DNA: TGTGCCACCAGCAGAGATCGGGCCGAAACGAAAGATACGCAGTATTTT

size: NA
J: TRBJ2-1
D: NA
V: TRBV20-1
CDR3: CSARDPLVGGGANEQFF
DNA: TGCAGTGCTAGAGACCCCCTAGTCGGTGGGGGGGCCAATGAGCAGTTCTTC

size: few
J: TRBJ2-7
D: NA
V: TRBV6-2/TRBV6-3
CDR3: CATRGGGLPYEQYF
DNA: TGTGCCACCCGGGGTGGCGGACTACCCTACGAGCAGTACTTC

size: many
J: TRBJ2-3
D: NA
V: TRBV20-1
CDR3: CSARDLFRERASTDTQYF
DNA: TGCAGTGCTAGAGATCTCTTCCGGGAGAGAGCTAGCACAGATACGCAGTATTTT

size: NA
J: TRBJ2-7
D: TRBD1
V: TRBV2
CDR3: CASSDPRGTGTPYEQYF
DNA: TGTGCCAGCAGTGACCCCCGAGGGACAGGGACACCATACGAGCAGTACTTC

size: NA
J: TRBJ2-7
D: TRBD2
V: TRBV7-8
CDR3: CTSSLASASGSTFSYEQYF
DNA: TGTACCAGCAGCTTAGCGAGCGCTAGCGGGTCCACTTTCTCCTACGAGCAGTACTTC

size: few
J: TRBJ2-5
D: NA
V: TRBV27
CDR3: CASSQRQVQETQYF
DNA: TGTGCCAGCAGTCAGAGACAGGTCCAAGAGACCCAGTACTTC

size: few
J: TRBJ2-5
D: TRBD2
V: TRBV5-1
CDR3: CASRREGAIQETQYF
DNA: TGCGCCAGCAGACGGGAGGGAGCGATCCAAGAGACCCAGTACTTC

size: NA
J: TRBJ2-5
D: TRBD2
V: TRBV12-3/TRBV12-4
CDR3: CASSLASGSTKTQYF
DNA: TGTGCCAGCAGTTTAGCTAGCGGGAGTACTAAGACCCAGTACTTC

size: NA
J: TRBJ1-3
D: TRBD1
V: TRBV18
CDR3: CASSLGQSHSGNTIYF
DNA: TGTGCCAGCTCACTGGGACAGTCCCACTCTGGAAACACCATATATTTT

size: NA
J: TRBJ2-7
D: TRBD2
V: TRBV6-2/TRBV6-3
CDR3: CASRMGLAGAVQYF
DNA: TGTGCCAGCAGAATGGGACTAGCGGGAGCGGTGCAGTACTTC

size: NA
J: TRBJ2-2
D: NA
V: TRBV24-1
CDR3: CATSDQGGSTGELFF
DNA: TGTGCCACCAGTGACCAGGGGGGTTCCACCGGGGAGCTGTTTTTT

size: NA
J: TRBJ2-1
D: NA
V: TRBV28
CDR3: CASRRPSGEQFF
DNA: TGTGCCAGCAGGCGACCCTCAGGTGAGCAGTTCTTC

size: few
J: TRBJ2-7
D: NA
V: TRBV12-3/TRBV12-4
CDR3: CASSQSGQGEQYF
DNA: TGTGCCAGCAGCCAGTCGGGGCAGGGCGAGCAGTACTTC

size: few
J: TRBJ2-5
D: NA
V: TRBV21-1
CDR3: CASSKSRTSGSGETQYF
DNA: TGTGCCAGCAGCAAAAGCAGGACTAGCGGGAGTGGAGAGACCCAGTACTTC

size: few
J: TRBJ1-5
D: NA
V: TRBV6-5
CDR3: CASSPNGGNQPQHF
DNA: TGTGCCAGCAGCCCTAACGGAGGCAATCAGCCCCAGCATTTT

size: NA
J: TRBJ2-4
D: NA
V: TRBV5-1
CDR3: CASSLGPGQKNIQYF
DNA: TGCGCCAGCAGCTTGGGACCGGGACAAAAAAACATTCAGTACTTC

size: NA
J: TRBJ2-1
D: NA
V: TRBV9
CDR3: CASSVAAGQNEQFF
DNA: TGTGCCAGCAGCGTAGCGGCGGGGCAGAATGAGCAGTTCTTC